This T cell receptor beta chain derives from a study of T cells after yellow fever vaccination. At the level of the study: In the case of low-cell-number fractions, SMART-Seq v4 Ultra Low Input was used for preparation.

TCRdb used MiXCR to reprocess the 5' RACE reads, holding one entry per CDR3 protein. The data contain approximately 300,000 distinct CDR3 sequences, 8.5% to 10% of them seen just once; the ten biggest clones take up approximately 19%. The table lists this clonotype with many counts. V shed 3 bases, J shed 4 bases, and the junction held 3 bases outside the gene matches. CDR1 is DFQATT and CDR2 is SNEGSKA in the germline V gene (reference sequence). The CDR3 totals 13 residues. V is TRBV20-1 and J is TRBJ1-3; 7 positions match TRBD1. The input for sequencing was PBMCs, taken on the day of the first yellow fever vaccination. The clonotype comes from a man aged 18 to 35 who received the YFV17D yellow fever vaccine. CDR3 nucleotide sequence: TGCAGTGCTAGGGGGGGACAGGGAAACACCATATATTTT. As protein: CSARGGQGNTIYF.